This T cell receptor (beta chain) was documented in a study of blood T cell repertoires in COVID-19. Study-level background: T cells, B-cell-depleted T cells, or PBMCs provided the cDNA or gDNA that served as material.

Source study methods: Counts of nucleated cells, estimated from reference gene primer amplification, were obtained. Clones were read by immunoSEQ multiplex PCR, and TCRdb kept only the in-frame ones, dropping some. V, J and clone size were drawn from that table, and D and trimming were deduced from the DNA. The repertoire holds 70,000 to 90,000 clones, with roughly 90% as singletons. This CDR3 has 17 amino acids. V lost 5 bases and J lost 2; bases outside the gene matches: 14. Germline V gives CDR1 SEHNR, CDR2 FQNEAQ (reference sequence). The source material was peripheral blood. This clonotype was sampled from a man in his 60s with acute or convalescent COVID-19. The chain carries TRBV7-9 and TRBJ1-2; 7 bases agree with TRBD1. The DNA of the CDR3 is TGTGCCAGCAGCGTAGGGACAATGACAGGGCCCAACTATGGCTACACCTTC. As protein: CASSVGTMTGPNYGYTF. The full variable domain, rest sourced from reference TRBV7-9 and TRBJ1-2, is DTGVSQNPRHKITKRGQNVTFRCDPISEHNRLYWYRQTLGQGPEFLTYFQNEAQLEKSRLLSDRFSAERPKGSFSTLEIQRTEQGDSAMYLCASSVGTMTGPNYGYTFGSGTRLTVV.